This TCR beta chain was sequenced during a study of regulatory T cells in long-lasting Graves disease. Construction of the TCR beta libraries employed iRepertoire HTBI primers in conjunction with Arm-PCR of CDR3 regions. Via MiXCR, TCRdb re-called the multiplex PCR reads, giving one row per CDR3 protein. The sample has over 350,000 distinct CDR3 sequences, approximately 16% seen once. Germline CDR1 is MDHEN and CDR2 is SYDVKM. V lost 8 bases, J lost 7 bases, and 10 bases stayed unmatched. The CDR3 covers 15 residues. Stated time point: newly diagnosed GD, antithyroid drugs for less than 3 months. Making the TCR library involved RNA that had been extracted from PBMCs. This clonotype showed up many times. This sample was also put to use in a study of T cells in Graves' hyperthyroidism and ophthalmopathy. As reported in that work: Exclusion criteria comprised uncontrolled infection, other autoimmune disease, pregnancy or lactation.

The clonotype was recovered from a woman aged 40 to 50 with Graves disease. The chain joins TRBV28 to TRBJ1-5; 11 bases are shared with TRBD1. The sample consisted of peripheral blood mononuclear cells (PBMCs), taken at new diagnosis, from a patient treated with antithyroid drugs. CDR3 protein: CASRLGTGGFQPQHF. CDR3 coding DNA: TGTGCCAGCCGCCTCGGGACAGGGGGTTTCCAGCCCCAGCATTTT.